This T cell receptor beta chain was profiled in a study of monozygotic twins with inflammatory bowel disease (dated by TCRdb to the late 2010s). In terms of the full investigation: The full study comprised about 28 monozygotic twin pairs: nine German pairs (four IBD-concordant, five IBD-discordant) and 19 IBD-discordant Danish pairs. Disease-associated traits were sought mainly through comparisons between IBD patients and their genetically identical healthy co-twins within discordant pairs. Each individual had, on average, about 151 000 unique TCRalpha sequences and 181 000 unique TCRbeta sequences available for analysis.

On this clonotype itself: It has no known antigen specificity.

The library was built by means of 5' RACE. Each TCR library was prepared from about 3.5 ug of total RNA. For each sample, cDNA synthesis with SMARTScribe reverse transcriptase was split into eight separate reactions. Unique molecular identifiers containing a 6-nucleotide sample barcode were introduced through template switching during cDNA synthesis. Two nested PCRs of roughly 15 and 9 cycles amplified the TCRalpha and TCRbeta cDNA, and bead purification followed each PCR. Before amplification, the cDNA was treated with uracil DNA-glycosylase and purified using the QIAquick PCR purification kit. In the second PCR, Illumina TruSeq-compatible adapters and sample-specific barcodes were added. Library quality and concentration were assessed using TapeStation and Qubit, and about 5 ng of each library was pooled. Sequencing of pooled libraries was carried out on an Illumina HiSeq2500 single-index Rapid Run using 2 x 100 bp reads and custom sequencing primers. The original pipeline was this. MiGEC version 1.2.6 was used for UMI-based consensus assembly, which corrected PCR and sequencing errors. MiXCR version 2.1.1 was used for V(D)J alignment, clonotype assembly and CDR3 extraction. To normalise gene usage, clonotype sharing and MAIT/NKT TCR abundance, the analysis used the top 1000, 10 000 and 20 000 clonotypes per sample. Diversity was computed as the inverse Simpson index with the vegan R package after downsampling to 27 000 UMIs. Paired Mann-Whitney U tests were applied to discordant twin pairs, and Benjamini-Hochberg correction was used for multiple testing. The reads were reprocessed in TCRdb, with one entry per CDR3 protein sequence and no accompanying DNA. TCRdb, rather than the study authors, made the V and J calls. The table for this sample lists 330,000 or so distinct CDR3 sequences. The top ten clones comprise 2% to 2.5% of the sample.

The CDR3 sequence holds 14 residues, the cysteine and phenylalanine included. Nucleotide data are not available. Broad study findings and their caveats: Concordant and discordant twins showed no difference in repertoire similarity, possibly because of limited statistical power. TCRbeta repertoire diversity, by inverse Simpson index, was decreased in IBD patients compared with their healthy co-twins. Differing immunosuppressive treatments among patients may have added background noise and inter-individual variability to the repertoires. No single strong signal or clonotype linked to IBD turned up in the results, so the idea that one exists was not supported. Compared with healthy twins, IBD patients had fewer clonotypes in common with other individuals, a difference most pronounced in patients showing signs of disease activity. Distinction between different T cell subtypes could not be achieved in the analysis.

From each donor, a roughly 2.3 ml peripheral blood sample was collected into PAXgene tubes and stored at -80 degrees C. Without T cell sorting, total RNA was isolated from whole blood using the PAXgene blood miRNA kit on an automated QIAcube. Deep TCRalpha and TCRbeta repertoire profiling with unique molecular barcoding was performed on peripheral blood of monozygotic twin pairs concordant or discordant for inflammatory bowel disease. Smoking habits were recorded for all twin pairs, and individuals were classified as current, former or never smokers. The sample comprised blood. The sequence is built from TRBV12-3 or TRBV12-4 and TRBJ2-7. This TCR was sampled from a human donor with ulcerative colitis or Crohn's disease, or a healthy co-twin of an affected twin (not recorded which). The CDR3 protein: CASSSDFLSYEQYF.